This T cell receptor beta chain was captured by sequencing in a study of T-cell memory formation after mild COVID-19. TCRdb reanalysed the 5' RACE reads using MiXCR and keeps one entry per CDR3 protein. The profile shows a few hundred thousand distinct CDR3 sequences, 20% to 25% of them singletons. There are 14 residues in the CDR3. Germline loops: CDR1 SGHRS, CDR2 YFSETQ. V shed 6 bases, J shed 9 bases, and the junction held 12 bases outside the gene matches. This clonotype originated in a man younger than 35 who had mild COVID-19 (a few samples of this study predate the infection). Cell type and time point are not known. The sequenced material came from PBMCs or a T cell subset sorted from them (not recorded which). J is TRBJ2-1 and V is TRBV5-1; TRBD1 matches 7 bases. This CDR3 reads CASTPGPGGREQFF. The DNA of the CDR3 is TGCGCCAGCACCCCTGGCCCAGGGGGTCGTGAGCAGTTCTTC.